The 21 T cell receptor beta chains below all came from one sample that was sequenced in a study of blood T cell repertoires in COVID-19. The protocol was immunoSEQ multiplex PCR, while the TCRdb copy is restricted to in-frame clones and leaves out a portion. Of 140,000 or so clones listed, around 87% were seen once; the top ten hold roughly 3.2%. Sequencing used peripheral blood. These receptors were collected from an older woman with active COVID-19.

The chain employs TRBV28 and TRBJ1-2; 7 bases fit TRBD1. The junction had 9 bases not matched to a gene; V was cut back by 4 bases and J by 7 bases. The CDR3 covers 14 residues. CDR1 MDHEN and CDR2 SYDVKM come from the germline V gene. The CDR3 region is CASSSSRGPSGYTF. CDR3 DNA: TGTGCCAGCAGTTCCTCTAGGGGGCCGAGTGGCTACACCTTC.

The V gene is TRBV7-8, the J gene TRBJ1-1; D ambiguous. With 1 base removed from V and 0 bases from J, the gap between germline ends came to 9 bases. Germline V gene sequence: CDR1 SGHVS, CDR2 FQNEAQ. This CDR3 contains 15 residues. Written as DNA, the CDR3 is TGTGCCAGCAGCTTAGGCGGTAAGATGAACACTGAAGCTTTCTTT. It is translated as CASSLGGKMNTEAFF.

The chain joins TRBV2 to TRBJ1-5; TRBD1 might be the D (5 bases). This CDR3 comprises 11 residues. Germline V gene lookup returns CDR1 SNHLY and CDR2 FYNNEI. The V and J ends lost 5 bases and 7 bases respectively, with 6 bases between them. The CDR3 is CASSQGQPQHF. The CDR3 DNA is TGTGCCAGCAGTCAGGGCCAGCCCCAGCATTTT.

This chain uses TRBV28 with TRBJ2-1; D perhaps matches TRBD1 (5 bases). V lost 2 bases to trimming and J lost 11 bases, with 10 bases between them. The CDR3 has 12 residues. The germline gives CDR1 MDHEN, CDR2 SYDVKM. CDR3 in amino acids: CASSLKGRQQFF. For the CDR3, the DNA is TGTGCCAGCAGTTTAAAGGGGCGTCAGCAGTTCTTC.

The J gene is TRBJ1-2, the V gene TRBV27; a weak D match, TRBD1 (6 bases). CDR3 length: 13 residues. Germline lookup yields CDR1 MNHEY and CDR2 SMNVEV (reference sequence). Trimming removed 6 bases at V and 7 bases at J, with 15 bases between. The CDR3 here is CASRLRGAIGYTF. The CDR3, as DNA: TGTGCCAGCAGACTCCGGGGGGCGATTGGCTACACCTTC.

The genes are TRBV7-9 and TRBJ2-7; 9 bases are shared with TRBD2. V trimming: 5 bases; J trimming: 2 bases; junction bases outside the gene matches: 10. Looked up from germline, CDR1 is SEHNR and CDR2 is FQNEAQ (reference sequence). There are 16 residues in the CDR3. The CDR3 loop reads CASSPQWASGTYEQYF. The CDR3 DNA reads TGTGCCAGCAGCCCCCAATGGGCTAGCGGGACCTACGAGCAGTACTTC.

This clone has a handful of counts. The CDR3 is CASRDLNVSPLHF. The CDR3 region has the DNA TGTGCCAGCAGGGACTTAAATGTTTCACCCCTCCACTTT. V usage is TRBV2 and J usage is TRBJ1-6; D is unresolved. This CDR3 is built from 13 residues. V was cut by 6 bases and J by 9 bases, with 12 bases left in between. In germline, CDR1 is SNHLY, CDR2 FYNNEI.

This clone has a single count. The chain uses TRBV27 and TRBJ2-3; D gene uncertain. The CDR3 is 14 amino acids. The germline gives CDR1 MNHEY, CDR2 SMNVEV (reference sequence). V lost 6 bases to trimming and J lost 2 bases, with 12 bases between them. The CDR3 nucleotides read TGTGCCAGCAGCTACTTTCGTGACACAGATACGCAGTATTTT. Translation gives CASSYFRDTDTQYF.

This clone was detected a few times. The chain joins TRBV15 to TRBJ1-3; a weak D match, TRBD1 (6 bases). The ends were cut back, 0 bases at V and 4 bases at J, with 10 bases in the middle. Per the germline V gene, CDR1 is LNHNV and CDR2 is YYDKDF (reference sequence). This CDR3 has 15 residues. The CDR3 sequence: CATSRDLQGGNTIYF. DNA of the CDR3: TGTGCCACCAGCAGAGATCTACAGGGAGGAAACACCATATATTTT.

V and J are TRBV30 and TRBJ2-7; no clear D. Germline V gene data show CDR1 as GTSNPN and CDR2 as SVGIG (reference sequence). This CDR3 spans 12 amino acids. With 1 base removed from V and 6 bases from J, the gap between germline ends came to 10 bases. The CDR3 region is CAWSAISGEQYF. CDR3 bases: TGTGCCTGGAGTGCAATTAGTGGCGAGCAGTACTTC.

V and J are TRBV6-2 or TRBV6-3 and TRBJ1-2, with D possibly matching TRBD1 (6 bases). The CDR3 has 17 residues. Germline values: CDR1 MNHEY, CDR2 SVGEGT. Trimming shortened V by 0 bases and J by 2 bases, and 16 bases separated the two germline ends. The CDR3 DNA sequence: TGTGCCAGCAGTTACTCTTTTTATAGACAGGACAACTATGGCTACACCTTC. This encodes CASSYSFYRQDNYGYTF.

This chain uses TRBV19 with TRBJ1-3; D ambiguous. Germline values: CDR1 LNHDA, CDR2 SQIVND (reference sequence). The CDR3 contains 15 residues. V lost 6 bases and J lost 4, with 16 bases in between. Here the CDR3 reads CASRPRRTLGNTIYF. Here the CDR3 DNA reads TGTGCCAGTAGGCCCCGACGGACTCTGGGAAACACCATATATTTT.

The chain has TRBV19 and TRBJ2-7; TRBD2 matches at 10 bases. The CDR3 sequence is 15 residues long. The V segment lost 11 bases and the J segment 0 bases; nucleotides outside the gene matches: 10. Looked up from germline, CDR1 is LNHDA and CDR2 is SQIVND (reference sequence). The CDR3 is CASRGLAAPSYEQYF. The CDR3, as DNA: TGTGCCTCCCGCGGACTAGCGGCACCCTCCTACGAGCAGTACTTC.

The rearrangement joins TRBV7-2 to TRBJ2-1; D is ambiguous. Trimming took off 5 bases at V and 0 bases at J, with 5 bases between the two ends. The CDR3 is 13 amino acids. Germline CDR1 reads SGHTA; CDR2 reads FQGNSA. The CDR3 DNA is TGTGCCAGCAGCCTGAGCTCCTACAATGAGCAGTTCTTC. Protein sequence: CASSLSSYNEQFF.

This chain links TRBV5-1 with TRBJ2-7; 7 bases fit TRBD1. This CDR3 is 16 amino acids long. Per the germline V gene, CDR1 is SGHRS and CDR2 is YFSETQ. The junction had 10 bases not matched to a gene; V was cut back by 4 bases and J by 0 bases. CDR3 sequence (DNA): TGCGCCAGCAGCCGCGACCTACAGGGGAGCTCCTACGAGCAGTACTTC. This translates into CASSRDLQGSSYEQYF.

This chain joins TRBV12-3 or TRBV12-4 and TRBJ2-7; 9 bases align to TRBD1. This CDR3 has 13 amino acids. With V trimmed by 8 bases and J by 3 bases, 5 bases remained unmatched. The CDR3 sequence: CASARQGGYEQYF. CDR3 nucleotide sequence: TGTGCCAGCGCCCGACAGGGGGGCTACGAGCAGTACTTC.

The rearrangement links TRBV7-6 to TRBJ2-1; 13 nucleotides line up with TRBD2. The CDR3 length is 20 residues. The germline CDR1 and CDR2 sequences are SGHVS and FNYEAQ. V shed 4 bases and J 2 bases; nucleotides not matched to a gene: 14. In DNA, the CDR3 is TGTGCCAGCAGCTCCAAGACTAGCGGGAGGCTCGTCGCCGCCTACAATGAGCAGTTCTTC. Amino acids: CASSSKTSGRLVAAYNEQFF.

This chain joins TRBV4-1 and TRBJ2-2; D is possibly TRBD2 (6 bases). This CDR3 is 13 amino acids long. Germline values: CDR1 MGHRA, CDR2 YSYEKL. Trimming shortened V by 2 bases and J by 16 bases, and 17 bases separated the two germline ends. CDR3 coding DNA: TGCGCCAGCAGCCAACGCCGGGACTCACCTCCGTTTTTT. Amino acid sequence: CASSQRRDSPPFF.

The rearrangement uses TRBV10-3 and TRBJ1-5; D is undetermined. The CDR3 runs to 13 residues. Trimming shortened V by 6 bases and J by 0 bases, and 6 bases separated the two germline ends. The germline CDR1 and CDR2 sequences are ENHRY and SYGVKD. The CDR3 spells CAISDTSNQPQHF. CDR3 in DNA: TGTGCCATCAGCGACACTAGCAATCAGCCCCAGCATTTT.

The CDR3 DNA is TGTGCCAGCAGCTTAGTCCGAGCGGGAAACGGTGAGCAGTACTTC. This translates into CASSLVRAGNGEQYF. The genes are TRBV7-6 and TRBJ2-7; TRBD2 agrees at 7 bases. The CDR3 sequence is 15 residues long. V lost 1 base to trimming and J lost 7 bases; unmatched junction nucleotides: 10. The germline V gene encodes CDR1 SGHVS and CDR2 FNYEAQ.

This clone was detected only once. The V call is TRBV15, the J call TRBJ2-2, with 7 bases matching TRBD2. This CDR3 contains 15 residues. With V trimmed by 0 bases and J by 4 bases, 2 bases remained unmatched. Germline assignment: CDR1 LNHNV and CDR2 YYDKDF (reference sequence). CDR3 amino acids: CATSRDRGVTGELFF. The CDR3 DNA reads TGTGCCACCAGCAGAGATCGGGGGGTCACCGGGGAGCTGTTTTTT.